Below, one T cell receptor (beta chain) is given with its context. Germline-derived CDR1 and CDR2 are LNHDA and SQIVND (reference sequence). After removal of 7 bases from V and 5 bases from J, the junction contained 5 bases not matched to a gene. The CDR3 runs 14 residues. 60 Vbeta and 13 Jbeta primers were used in PCR. TCRdb keeps only in-frame clones here, not all; method: immunoSEQ multiplex PCR. The sample holds 140,000 to 150,000 clones; 65% to 80% are singletons and the top ten take 7%. The data were obtained in a study of cytomegalovirus exposure and HLA in healthy donors. Nominal health characterized the donors when sampled, though unrecorded immune exposures were likely.

The sequenced sample consisted of PBMCs. The rearrangement joins TRBV19 to TRBJ1-5; 10 bases fit TRBD1. This receptor was identified in a man under 40 in good health and CMV-seronegative. The chain's CDR3 is CASTVTGGDQPQHF. As DNA, the CDR3 is TGTGCCAGTACCGTGACAGGGGGCGATCAGCCCCAGCATTTT.